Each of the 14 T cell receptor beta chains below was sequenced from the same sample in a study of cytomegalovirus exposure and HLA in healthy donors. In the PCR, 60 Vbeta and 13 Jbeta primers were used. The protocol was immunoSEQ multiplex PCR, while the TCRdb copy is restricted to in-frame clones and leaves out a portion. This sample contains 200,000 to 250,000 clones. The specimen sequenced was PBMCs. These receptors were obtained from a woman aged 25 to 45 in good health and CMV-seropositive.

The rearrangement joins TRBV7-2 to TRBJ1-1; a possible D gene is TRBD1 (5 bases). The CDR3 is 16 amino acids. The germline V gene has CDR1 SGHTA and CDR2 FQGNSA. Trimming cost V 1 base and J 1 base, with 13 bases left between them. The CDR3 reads CASSLGSGTGNTEAFF. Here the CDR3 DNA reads TGTGCCAGCAGCTTAGGATCCGGAACAGGGAACACTGAAGCTTTCTTT.

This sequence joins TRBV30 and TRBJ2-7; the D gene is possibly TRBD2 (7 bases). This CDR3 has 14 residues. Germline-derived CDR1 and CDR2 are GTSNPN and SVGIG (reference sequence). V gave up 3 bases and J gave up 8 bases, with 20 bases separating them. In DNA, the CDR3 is TGTGCCTGGAGCGCGGTTAGGGGGGGGAGAAAGCAGTACTTC. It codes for CAWSAVRGGRKQYF.

As DNA, the CDR3 is TGCGCCAGCAGCGACCCCGGGGTCTACGAGCAGTACTTC. It is translated as CASSDPGVYEQYF. The rearrangement uses TRBV5-1 and TRBJ2-7; tentatively, D is TRBD2 (5 bases). The V gene's germline CDR1 is SGHRS and CDR2 YFSETQ. V lost 4 bases and J 3 bases, leaving 11 bases between the germline ends. This CDR3 comprises 13 residues.

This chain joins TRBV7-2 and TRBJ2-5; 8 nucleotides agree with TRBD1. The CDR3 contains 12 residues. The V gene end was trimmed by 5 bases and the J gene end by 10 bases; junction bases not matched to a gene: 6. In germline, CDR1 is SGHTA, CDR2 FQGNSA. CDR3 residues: CASSPDRGGQYF. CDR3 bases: TGTGCCAGCAGCCCAGACAGGGGTGGCCAGTACTTC.

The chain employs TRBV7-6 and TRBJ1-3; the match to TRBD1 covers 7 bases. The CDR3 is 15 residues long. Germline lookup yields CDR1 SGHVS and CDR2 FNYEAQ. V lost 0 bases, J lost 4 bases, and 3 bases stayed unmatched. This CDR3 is CASSLATGSGNTIYF. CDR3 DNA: TGTGCCAGCAGCTTAGCGACAGGGTCAGGAAACACCATATATTTT.

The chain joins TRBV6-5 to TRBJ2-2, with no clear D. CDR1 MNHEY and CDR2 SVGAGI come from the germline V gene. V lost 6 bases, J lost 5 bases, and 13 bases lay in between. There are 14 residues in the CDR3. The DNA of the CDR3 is TGTGCCAGCAGCGCAACTACAAGGACCGGGGAGCTGTTTTTT. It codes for CASSATTRTGELFF.

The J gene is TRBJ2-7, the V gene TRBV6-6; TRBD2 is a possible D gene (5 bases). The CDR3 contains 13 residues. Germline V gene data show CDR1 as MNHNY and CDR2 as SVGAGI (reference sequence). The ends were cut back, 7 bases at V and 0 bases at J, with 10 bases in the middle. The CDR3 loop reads CASMKDFSYEQYF. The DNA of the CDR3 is TGTGCCAGCATGAAGGACTTCTCCTACGAGCAGTACTTC.

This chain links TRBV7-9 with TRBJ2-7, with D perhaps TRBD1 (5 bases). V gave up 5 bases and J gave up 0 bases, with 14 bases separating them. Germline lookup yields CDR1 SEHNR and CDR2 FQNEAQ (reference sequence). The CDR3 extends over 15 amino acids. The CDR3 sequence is CASSANQGISYEQYF. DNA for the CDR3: TGTGCCAGCAGCGCCAACCAGGGTATCTCCTACGAGCAGTACTTC.

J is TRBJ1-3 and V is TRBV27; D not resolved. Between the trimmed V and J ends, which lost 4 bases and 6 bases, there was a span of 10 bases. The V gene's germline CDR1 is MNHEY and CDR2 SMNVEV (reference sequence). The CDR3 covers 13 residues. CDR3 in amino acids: CASSSPGENTIYF. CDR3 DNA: TGTGCCAGCAGTTCCCCCGGGGAAAACACCATATATTTT.

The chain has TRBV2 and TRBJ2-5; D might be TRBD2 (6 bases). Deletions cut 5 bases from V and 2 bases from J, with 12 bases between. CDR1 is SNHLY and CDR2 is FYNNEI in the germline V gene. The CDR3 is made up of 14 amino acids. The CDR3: CASSRRETQETQYF. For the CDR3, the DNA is TGTGCCAGCAGTAGACGGGAGACGCAAGAGACCCAGTACTTC.

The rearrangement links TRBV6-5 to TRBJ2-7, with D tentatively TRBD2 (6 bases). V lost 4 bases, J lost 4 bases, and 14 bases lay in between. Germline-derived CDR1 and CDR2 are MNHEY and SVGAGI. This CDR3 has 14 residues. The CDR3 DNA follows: TGTGCCAGCAGTTCTTACTATGGGGGGTACGAGCAGTACTTC. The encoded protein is CASSSYYGGYEQYF.

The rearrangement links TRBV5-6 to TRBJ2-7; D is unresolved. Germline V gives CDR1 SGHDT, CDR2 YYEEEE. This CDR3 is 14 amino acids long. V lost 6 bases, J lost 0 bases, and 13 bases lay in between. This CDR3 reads CASNVRRHSYEQYF. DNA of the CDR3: TGTGCCAGCAATGTGAGGCGCCACTCCTACGAGCAGTACTTC. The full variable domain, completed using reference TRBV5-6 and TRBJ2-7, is DAGVTQSPTHLIKTRGQQVTLRCSPKSGHDTVSWYQQALGQGPQFIFQYYEEEERQRGNFPDRFSGHQFPNYSSELNVNALLLGDSALYLCASNVRRHSYEQYFGPGTRLTVT.

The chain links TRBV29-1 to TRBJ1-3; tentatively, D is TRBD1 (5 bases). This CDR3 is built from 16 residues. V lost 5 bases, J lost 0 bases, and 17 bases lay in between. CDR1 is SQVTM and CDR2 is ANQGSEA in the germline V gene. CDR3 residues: CSVSAPDSTSGNTIYF. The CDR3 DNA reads TGCAGCGTTTCCGCACCAGACAGTACCTCTGGAAACACCATATATTTT.

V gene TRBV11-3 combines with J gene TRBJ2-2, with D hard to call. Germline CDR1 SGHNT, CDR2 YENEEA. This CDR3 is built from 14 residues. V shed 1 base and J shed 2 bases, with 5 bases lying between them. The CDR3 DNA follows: TGTGCCAGCAGCTTAGCCCTCAACACCGGGGAGCTGTTTTTT. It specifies CASSLALNTGELFF.